A single sample gave rise to the 32 T cell receptor beta chains below, sequenced in a study of blood T cell repertoires in COVID-19. Sequencing used immunoSEQ multiplex PCR; TCRdb keeps in-frame clones, though not all of them. In the table there are 250,000 to 400,000 clones, roughly 88% of which are singletons. The sample consisted of peripheral blood. These receptor sequences come from a woman aged 25 to 39 with COVID-19, enrolled during active disease.

This clone was counted a single time. The chain employs TRBV7-9 and TRBJ1-4; D gene unclear. Trimming removed 5 bases at V and 2 bases at J, with 12 bases between. CDR1 and CDR2 from the germline V gene are SEHNR and FQNEAQ (reference sequence). The CDR3 length is 15 residues. The CDR3 nucleotides are TGTGCCAGCAGCAGAGAGTCTACCACTAATGAAAAACTGTTTTTT. Its translation is CASSRESTTNEKLFF.

With regard to this clone: A read error may produce the germline difference seen at one junction end. V is TRBV19 and J is TRBJ2-1; D remains unclear. CDR3 length equals 13 residues. Germline V lookup: CDR1 LNHDA, CDR2 SQIVND (reference sequence). The chain's CDR3 is CAGSMEPYYEQFF. CDR3 DNA: TGTGCCGGTAGTATGGAGCCGTACTATGAGCAGTTCTTC.

The CDR3 spells CASSLRGRGEQFF. The CDR3 DNA is TGTGCCAGCAGCTTAAGGGGTAGGGGTGAGCAGTTCTTC. The chain has TRBV7-2 and TRBJ2-1; TRBD1 is a possible D gene (5 bases). Germline CDR1 reads SGHTA; CDR2 reads FQGNSA. The germline V and J ends were trimmed by 2 bases and 9 bases, with 11 bases remaining between them. This CDR3 has 13 amino acids. The full variable domain, in which reference TRBV7-2 and TRBJ2-1 provide the parts outside the CDR3, is GAGVSQSPSNKVTEKGKDVELRCDPISGHTALYWYRQSLGQGLEFLIYFQGNSAPDKSGLPSDRFSAERTGGSVSTLTIQRTQQEDSAVYLCASSLRGRGEQFFGPGTRLTVL.

This sequence joins TRBV5-1 and TRBJ2-1; TRBD2 matches at 8 bases. Germline lookup yields CDR1 SGHRS and CDR2 YFSETQ. V shed 2 bases, J shed 5 bases, and the junction held 6 bases outside the gene matches. This CDR3 comprises 15 residues. CDR3 sequence: CASSLSGGPNNEQFF. The CDR3 DNA follows: TGCGCCAGCAGCTTAAGCGGGGGTCCAAACAATGAGCAGTTCTTC.

This clone appeared a few times. The J gene is TRBJ1-3, the V gene TRBV7-8; possible D gene TRBD1, 5 bases. Trimming took 6 bases from V and 4 from J, leaving 13 bases between them. The germline gives CDR1 SGHVS, CDR2 FQNEAQ. This CDR3 has 14 residues. This CDR3 is CASSLRGYGNTIYF. CDR3 DNA sequence: TGTGCCAGCAGTTTAAGGGGTTACGGAAACACCATATATTTT.

The rearrangement joins TRBV7-8 to TRBJ1-2; possible D gene TRBD1, 6 bases. The ends were cut back, 4 bases at V and 8 bases at J, with 23 bases in the middle. From germline, CDR1 is SGHVS and CDR2 FQNEAQ. The CDR3 spans 16 residues. The CDR3 loop reads CASSSLRDTHAGGYTF. The CDR3 DNA reads TGTGCCAGCAGCTCACTCCGGGACACCCACGCCGGGGGCTACACCTTC.

This sequence joins TRBV3-1 (or the pseudogene TRBV3-2) and TRBJ1-2; D is possibly TRBD1 (5 bases). The CDR3 extends over 17 amino acids. V lost 5 bases, J lost 5 bases, and 24 bases lay in between. Germline loops: CDR1 LGHDT, CDR2 YNNKEL (reference sequence). The CDR3 is CASSSRTSRFLNYGYTF. In DNA form, the CDR3 reads TGTGCCAGCAGCTCAAGGACATCTCGGTTCCTTAATTATGGCTACACCTTC.

This sequence joins TRBV18 and TRBJ2-3; unclear D gene. The V end lost 1 base, the J end lost 1 base, and 9 bases lay between the germline ends. Germline values: CDR1 KGHSH, CDR2 LQKENI. This CDR3 is built from 15 residues. CDR3 loop: CASSPHPIGTDTQYF. The CDR3 DNA follows: TGTGCCAGCTCACCACACCCGATAGGCACAGATACGCAGTATTTT.

The rearrangement uses TRBV10-2 and TRBJ2-6; perhaps TRBD2 as D (6 bases). Germline CDR1 WSHSY, CDR2 SAAADI. V lost 8 bases, J lost 2 bases, and 13 bases lay in between. This CDR3 has 15 amino acids. CDR3 DNA: TGCGCCAGCTCGGGTTGGGAGGCTGGGGCCAACGTCCTGACTTTC. Translating gives CASSGWEAGANVLTF.

The J gene is TRBJ1-1, the V gene TRBV7-2; 9 bases match TRBD1. The V and J ends lost 5 bases and 10 bases, in that order; junction bases with no gene match: 8. This CDR3 spans 13 amino acids. Looked up from germline, CDR1 is SGHTA and CDR2 is FQGNSA. The CDR3 DNA follows: TGTGCCAGCAGCACGGGACAGGGATTAATAGCTTTCTTT. It encodes CASSTGQGLIAFF.

This clone has just a few counts. The genes are TRBV7-9 and TRBJ2-2, with TRBD1 matching over 8 bases. CDR1 and CDR2 (germline): SEHNR, FQNEAQ (reference sequence). With V trimmed by 6 bases and J by 0 bases, 6 bases remained unmatched. The CDR3 contains 16 residues. This chain's CDR3 is CASRLRGPANTGELFF. In nucleotides, the CDR3 is TGTGCCAGCAGACTCAGGGGGCCCGCGAACACCGGGGAGCTGTTTTTT.

The V gene is TRBV2, the J gene TRBJ1-4; no clear D gene. CDR3 length: 14 amino acids. Trimming cost V 7 bases and J 2 bases, with 11 bases left between them. CDR1 and CDR2 from the germline V gene are SNHLY and FYNNEI. The CDR3 sequence is CASMVRRTNEKLFF. CDR3 sequence (DNA): TGTGCCAGCATGGTGCGGCGGACTAATGAAAAACTGTTTTTT.

This clone has more than one count but fewer than ten. The chain employs TRBV18 and TRBJ1-1, with D hard to call. The germline gives CDR1 KGHSH, CDR2 LQKENI. CDR3 size: 12 residues. V was cut by 3 bases and J by 3 bases, with 5 bases left in between. This CDR3 is CASSPADTEAFF. The CDR3 DNA sequence: TGTGCCAGCTCACCGGCTGACACTGAAGCTTTCTTT.

The chain is built from TRBV3-1 (or the pseudogene TRBV3-2) and TRBJ1-6, with no clear D. CDR1 is LGHDT, CDR2 YNNKEL, per germline (reference sequence). V gave up 4 bases and J gave up 9 bases, with 19 bases separating them. The CDR3 is 16 amino acids. The CDR3 reads CASSPMRAGVGSPLHF. The CDR3 nucleotides are TGTGCCAGCAGCCCTATGAGGGCCGGGGTGGGTTCACCCCTCCACTTT.

This clone appeared once. This sequence joins TRBV5-1 and TRBJ1-4; D not certain. Germline V gene data show CDR1 as SGHRS and CDR2 as YFSETQ. CDR3 length equals 16 residues. V was trimmed by 0 bases and J by 1 base, leaving 10 bases between them. The CDR3 region has the DNA TGCGCCAGCAGCTTGGCCACGGGGATAACTAATGAAAAACTGTTTTTT. Protein product: CASSLATGITNEKLFF.

Only one count was recorded for this clone. The CDR3 protein is CASSLRTDTQYF. The CDR3 bases are TGTGCCAGCAGCTTACGGACAGATACGCAGTATTTT. This chain joins TRBV7-9 and TRBJ2-3, with D uncertain. The germline gives CDR1 SEHNR, CDR2 FQNEAQ (reference sequence). The CDR3 spans 12 residues. Between the trimmed V and J ends, which lost 2 bases and 3 bases, there was a span of 3 bases.

This chain uses TRBV28 with TRBJ2-5, with a tentative D call TRBD2 (6 bases). Between the trimmed V and J ends, which lost 6 bases and 5 bases, there was a span of 16 bases. Germline V lookup: CDR1 MDHEN, CDR2 SYDVKM. The CDR3 totals 14 residues. CDR3 DNA sequence: TGTGCCAGCAGCCGCTGGTTTCGGGAGGAGACCCAGTACTTC. Protein: CASSRWFREETQYF.

The chain joins TRBV18 to TRBJ1-1; D not resolved. CDR1 KGHSH and CDR2 LQKENI come from the germline V gene. Trimming cost V 8 bases and J 3 bases, with 13 bases left between them. The CDR3 has 13 amino acids. The CDR3 DNA reads as TGTGCCAGCAACTCCGGTTTGGACACTGAAGCTTTCTTT. It is translated as CASNSGLDTEAFF.

The rearrangement links TRBV7-2 to TRBJ1-4; D gene uncertain. The CDR3 runs to 14 residues. Per the germline V gene, CDR1 is SGHTA and CDR2 is FQGNSA. With 2 bases removed from V and 3 bases from J, the gap between germline ends came to 7 bases. DNA of the CDR3: TGTGCCAGCAGCTTACGGCAGGCTAATGAAAAACTGTTTTTT. Protein: CASSLRQANEKLFF.

The chain carries TRBV7-6 and TRBJ1-1; D perhaps matches TRBD1 (5 bases). Between the trimmed V and J ends, which lost 5 bases and 3 bases, there was a span of 16 bases. CDR1 and CDR2 from the germline V gene are SGHVS and FNYEAQ. The CDR3 sequence is 15 residues long. In DNA form, the CDR3 reads TGTGCCAGCAGCATACTCCAAGGGGTTGACACTGAAGCTTTCTTT. Protein product: CASSILQGVDTEAFF.

The rearrangement uses TRBV6-5 and TRBJ2-3; D is unresolved. Germline loops: CDR1 MNHEY, CDR2 SVGAGI. The CDR3 sequence is 14 residues long. Trimming took 8 bases from V and 0 from J, leaving 12 bases between them. This CDR3 reads CASRWQSSTDTQYF. CDR3 coding DNA: TGTGCCAGCCGATGGCAGTCTAGCACAGATACGCAGTATTTT.

This clone showed up just a few times. The chain joins TRBV6-6 to TRBJ1-1; D ambiguous. Trimming removed 6 bases from V and 0 bases from J, with 14 bases in between. The CDR3 has 15 amino acids. Per the germline V gene, CDR1 is MNHNY and CDR2 is SVGAGI (reference sequence). DNA for the CDR3: TGTGCCAGCAGACGGGGAGGCAACATGAACACTGAAGCTTTCTTT. It codes for CASRRGGNMNTEAFF.

This clone has only one observation. The chain couples TRBV14 to TRBJ1-1; D might be TRBD1 (5 bases). Germline CDR1 SGHDN, CDR2 FVKESK. Trimming took 1 base from V and 10 from J, leaving 13 bases between them. CDR3 length: 13 amino acids. This chain's CDR3 is CASSQVWEGRAFF. The CDR3 DNA reads as TGTGCCAGCAGCCAAGTGTGGGAGGGGCGAGCTTTCTTT.

The genes are TRBV7-9 and TRBJ2-7; 8 bases map to TRBD1. V trimming: 5 bases; J trimming: 2 bases; junction bases outside the gene matches: 5. The CDR3 extends over 14 amino acids. The V gene's germline CDR1 is SEHNR and CDR2 FQNEAQ (reference sequence). In DNA, the CDR3 is TGTGCCAGCAGCCCAGGGGGCGGCGCCTACGAGCAGTACTTC. The encoded protein is CASSPGGGAYEQYF.

This chain uses TRBV5-5 with TRBJ2-3; 10 bases fit TRBD1. Germline assignment: CDR1 SGHKS and CDR2 YYEKEE (reference sequence). The V and J ends lost 6 bases and 1 base, in that order; junction bases with no gene match: 5. The CDR3 loop spans 15 amino acids. CDR3 DNA sequence: TGTGCCAGCACCCCCGGGACAGGGGGCACAGATACGCAGTATTTT. It codes for CASTPGTGGTDTQYF. The variable domain in full, completed from reference TRBV5-5 and TRBJ2-3, reads DAGVTQSPTHLIKTRGQQVTLRCSPISGHKSVSWYQQVLGQGPQFIFQYYEKEERGRGNFPDRFSARQFPNYSSELNVNALLLGDSALYLCASTPGTGGTDTQYFGPGTRLTVL.

The chain combines TRBV6-2 or TRBV6-3 with TRBJ2-2; 7 bases are a match to TRBD1. Germline V gene data show CDR1 as MNHEY and CDR2 as SVGEGT. This CDR3 is 15 amino acids long. The trim removed 5 bases at V and 5 bases at J, leaving 8 bases unmatched. CDR3 coding DNA: TGTGCCAGCAGTAAGACAGGGTTAACTACCGGGGAGCTGTTTTTT. Encoded protein: CASSKTGLTTGELFF.

This clone was observed a single time. The chain is built from TRBV28 and TRBJ1-1, with D tentatively TRBD1 (5 bases). CDR3 length equals 13 residues. Germline V gives CDR1 MDHEN, CDR2 SYDVKM. The V end was cut by 7 bases, the J end by 1 base, with 10 bases between. DNA for the CDR3: TGTGCCAGCAACCTCAGGGAGAACACTGAAGCTTTCTTT. It translates to CASNLRENTEAFF.

V is TRBV6-1 and J is TRBJ1-2, with D possibly TRBD1 on 6 matching bases. In germline, CDR1 is MNHNS, CDR2 SASEGT. The CDR3 is 13 amino acids. V lost 1 base and J 12 bases, leaving 15 bases between the germline ends. CDR3: CASSEVETGGNTF. The DNA of the CDR3 is TGTGCCAGCAGTGAAGTGGAGACAGGAGGAAACACCTTC.

V gene TRBV25-1 combines with J gene TRBJ1-2; no firm D call. Trimming took 3 bases from V and 4 from J, leaving 6 bases between them. Per germline, CDR1 MGHDK and CDR2 SYGVNS. This CDR3 contains 12 residues. The CDR3 loop reads CASSDLRYGYTF. For the CDR3, the DNA is TGTGCCAGCAGTGATCTTCGCTATGGCTACACCTTC.

The chain combines TRBV27 with TRBJ1-4; possible D gene TRBD1, 6 bases. Germline V lookup: CDR1 MNHEY, CDR2 SMNVEV (reference sequence). The CDR3 extends over 12 amino acids. V lost 5 bases to trimming and J lost 8 bases, with 9 bases between them. CDR3 region: CASSPRGEKLFF. DNA for the CDR3: TGTGCCAGCAGTCCTAGGGGGGAAAAACTGTTTTTT.

This sequence joins TRBV28 and TRBJ2-5; TRBD2 agrees at 7 bases. V was clipped by 5 bases and J by 6 bases; unmatched bases: 9. CDR1 is MDHEN, CDR2 SYDVKM, per germline. CDR3 length: 14 amino acids. CDR3 loop: CASSPRVGGKTQYF. The CDR3 DNA reads TGTGCCAGCAGTCCCAGGGTCGGGGGGAAGACCCAGTACTTC.

This sequence joins TRBV7-9 and TRBJ2-3, with D hard to call. The CDR3 length is 11 residues. Deletions cut 5 bases from V and 5 bases from J, with 5 bases between. The germline gives CDR1 SEHNR, CDR2 FQNEAQ (reference sequence). The CDR3 loop is CASSPLDTQYF. CDR3 nucleotide sequence: TGTGCCAGCAGCCCCTTAGATACGCAGTATTTT.